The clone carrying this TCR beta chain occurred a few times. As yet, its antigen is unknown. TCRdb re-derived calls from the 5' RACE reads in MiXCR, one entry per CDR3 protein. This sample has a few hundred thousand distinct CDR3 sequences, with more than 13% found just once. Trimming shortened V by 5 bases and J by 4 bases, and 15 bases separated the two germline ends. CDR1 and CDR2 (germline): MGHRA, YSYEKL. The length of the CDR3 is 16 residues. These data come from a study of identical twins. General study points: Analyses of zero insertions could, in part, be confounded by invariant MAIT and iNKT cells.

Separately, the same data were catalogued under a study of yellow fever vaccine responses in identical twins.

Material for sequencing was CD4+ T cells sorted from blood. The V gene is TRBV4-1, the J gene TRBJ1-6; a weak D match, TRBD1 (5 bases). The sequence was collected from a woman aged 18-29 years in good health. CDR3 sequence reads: CASSLGPRIYNSPLHF. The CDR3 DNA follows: TGCGCCAGCAGCTTGGGACCGAGAATTTATAATTCACCCCTCCACTTT.